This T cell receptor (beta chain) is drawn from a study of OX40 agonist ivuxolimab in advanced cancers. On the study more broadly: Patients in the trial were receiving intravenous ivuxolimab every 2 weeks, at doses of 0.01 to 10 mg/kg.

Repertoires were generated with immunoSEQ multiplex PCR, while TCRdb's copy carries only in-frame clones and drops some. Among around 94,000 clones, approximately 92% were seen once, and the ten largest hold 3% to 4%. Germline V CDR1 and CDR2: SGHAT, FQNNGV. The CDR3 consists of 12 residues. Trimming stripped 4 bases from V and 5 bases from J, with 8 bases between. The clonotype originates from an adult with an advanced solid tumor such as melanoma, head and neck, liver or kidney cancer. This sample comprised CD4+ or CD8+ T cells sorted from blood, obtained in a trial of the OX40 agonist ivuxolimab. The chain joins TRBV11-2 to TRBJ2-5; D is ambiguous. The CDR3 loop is CASSWGRETQYF. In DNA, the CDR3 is TGTGCCAGCAGCTGGGGTCGGGAGACCCAGTACTTC.